The 29 T cell receptor beta chains below come from one sample, sequenced in a study of cytomegalovirus exposure and HLA in healthy donors. PCR was performed using 60 Vbeta and 13 Jbeta primers. Sequencing was performed with immunoSEQ multiplex PCR; in TCRdb, only in-frame clones are kept and a portion is missing. The profile covers about 140,000 clones, with 80% appearing a single time and 5.1% taken by the ten largest. Sequences were obtained from PBMCs. These receptors were taken from a male donor in good health and CMV-seronegative.

The rearrangement joins TRBV5-1 to TRBJ1-2; D is uncertain. V was cut by 0 bases and J by 0 bases, with 15 bases left in between. The CDR3 totals 17 residues. CDR1 is SGHRS and CDR2 is YFSETQ in the germline V gene. The CDR3 DNA follows: TGCGCCAGCAGCTTGGCGGAGGGATGGTTGACTAACTATGGCTACACCTTC. Protein: CASSLAEGWLTNYGYTF.

This chain uses TRBV10-3 with TRBJ1-5, with D possibly TRBD1 on 5 matching bases. The germline V gene has CDR1 ENHRY and CDR2 SYGVKD. This CDR3 is 15 amino acids long. Trimming cost V 2 bases and J 6 bases, with 14 bases left between them. The CDR3 region is CAISEAGGRGQPQHF. Here the CDR3 DNA reads TGTGCCATCAGTGAGGCGGGGGGAAGGGGTCAGCCCCAGCATTTT.

V is TRBV10-3 and J is TRBJ2-1; 10 nucleotides match TRBD1. This CDR3 comprises 13 residues. The germline CDR1 and CDR2 sequences are ENHRY and SYGVKD. V was pared by 10 bases and J by 6 bases, with 6 bases of the junction left unmatched. CDR3 sequence reads: CATKGQGTNEQFF. The CDR3 DNA is TGTGCCACTAAGGGACAGGGGACCAATGAGCAGTTCTTC.

V usage is TRBV18 and J usage is TRBJ1-5, with 7 bases aligning to TRBD1. This CDR3 has 14 residues. V lost 6 bases to trimming and J lost 7 bases; unmatched junction nucleotides: 9. From germline, CDR1 is KGHSH and CDR2 LQKENI. CDR3 residues: CASSVDRAPQPQHF. In DNA, the CDR3 is TGTGCCAGCTCGGTCGACAGGGCCCCCCAGCCCCAGCATTTT.

The chain combines TRBV4-1 with TRBJ1-3; D call uncertain. V lost 7 bases and J 0 bases, leaving 13 bases between the germline ends. Germline V gene data show CDR1 as MGHRA and CDR2 as YSYEKL. CDR3 length: 15 residues. The DNA of the CDR3 is TGCGCCAGCAATAATCCGGGTCTCTCTGGAAACACCATATATTTT. This translates into CASNNPGLSGNTIYF.

The chain has TRBV28 and TRBJ1-1; tentative D call: TRBD1 (5 bases). Looked up from germline, CDR1 is MDHEN and CDR2 is SYDVKM. V was cut by 3 bases and J by 1 base, with 12 bases left in between. There are 15 residues in the CDR3. As DNA, the CDR3 is TGTGCCAGCAGTTTGGGGGGGTTACCGAACACTGAAGCTTTCTTT. It yields the protein CASSLGGLPNTEAFF. Looking up the rest from reference TRBV28 and TRBJ1-1 gives the full variable domain: DVKVTQSSRYLVKRTGEKVFLECVQDMDHENMFWYRQDPGLGLRLIYFSYDVKMKEKGDIPEGYSVSREKKERFSLILESASTNQTSMYLCASSLGGLPNTEAFFGQGTRLTVV.

This clone was observed a handful of times. DNA of the CDR3: TGTGCCTGGAGTGTACGGGGGGGAGGACCGGGACGGAGACTCTATGGCTACACCTTC. Its protein product is CAWSVRGGGPGRRLYGYTF. The V call is TRBV30, the J call TRBJ1-2; the D gene is possibly TRBD1 (5 bases). Germline V gene data show CDR1 as GTSNPN and CDR2 as SVGIG (reference sequence). The CDR3 contains 19 residues. The V gene lost 0 bases and the J gene lost 4 bases, with 27 bases spanning the gap.

The CDR3 here is CASSEGQGYEKLFF. DNA for the CDR3: TGTGCCAGCAGTGAGGGTCAGGGATATGAAAAACTGTTTTTT. The V and J genes are TRBV2 and TRBJ1-4; D perhaps matches TRBD1 (5 bases). Trimming pared 3 bases from V and 6 bases from J, leaving 11 bases between. CDR1 and CDR2 from the germline V gene are SNHLY and FYNNEI. The CDR3 is 14 residues long.

The chain recombines TRBV2 with TRBJ2-3; 7 bases match TRBD2. Germline-derived CDR1 and CDR2 are SNHLY and FYNNEI. V shed 6 bases, J shed 3 bases, and the junction held 9 bases outside the gene matches. This CDR3 is 15 amino acids long. CDR3 protein: CASSFGTTTTDTQYF. In nucleotides, the CDR3 is TGTGCCAGCAGCTTTGGGACTACAACAACAGATACGCAGTATTTT.

The chain carries TRBV5-6 and TRBJ1-4; D is uncertain. The V gene lost 0 bases and the J gene lost 8 bases, with 11 bases spanning the gap. This CDR3 contains 14 residues. Germline CDR1 is SGHDT and CDR2 is YYEEEE. This chain's CDR3 is CASSLGEGGEKLFF. The CDR3 DNA follows: TGTGCCAGCAGCTTGGGGGAGGGTGGGGAAAAACTGTTTTTT.

V gene TRBV13 combines with J gene TRBJ2-7, with 8 bases lining up with TRBD1. J lost 2 bases, V lost 0 bases, and 3 bases had no gene match. The CDR3 runs 15 residues. CDR1 PRHDT and CDR2 FYEKMQ come from the germline V gene (reference sequence). This CDR3 is CASSLGSGGTYEQYF. CDR3 bases: TGTGCCAGCAGCTTAGGTTCAGGGGGCACCTACGAGCAGTACTTC.

The gene calls are TRBV12-5 and TRBJ1-5; 9 bases are a match to TRBD1. The CDR3 loop spans 15 amino acids. The junction had 6 bases not matched to a gene; V was cut back by 7 bases and J by 2 bases. Germline values: CDR1 LGHNT, CDR2 FRNRAP. As DNA, the CDR3 is TGTGCTAGTGCCAAGGGACAGGGAGGCAATCAGCCCCAGCATTTT. It translates to CASAKGQGGNQPQHF. The whole variable domain, remainder taken from reference TRBV12-5 and TRBJ1-5, is DARVTQTPRHKVTEMGQEVTMRCQPILGHNTVFWYRQTMMQGLELLAYFRNRAPLDDSGMPKDRFSAEMPDATLATLKIQPSEPRDSAVYFCASAKGQGGNQPQHFGDGTRLSIL.

The chain employs TRBV7-9 and TRBJ1-1; D is ambiguous. From germline, CDR1 is SEHNR and CDR2 FQNEAQ (reference sequence). With 5 bases removed from V and 4 bases from J, the gap between germline ends came to 17 bases. This CDR3 has 15 residues. The CDR3 nucleotides read TGTGCCAGCAGCCCTCCGGGCGGGTGGGGCACTGAAGCTTTCTTT. Its translation is CASSPPGGWGTEAFF.

The chain recombines TRBV27 with TRBJ2-3; tentatively, D is TRBD2 (7 bases). The germline V gene encodes CDR1 MNHEY and CDR2 SMNVEV (reference sequence). CDR3 length: 15 amino acids. Trimming removed 0 bases at V and 6 bases at J, with 13 bases between. The CDR3 reads CASSLSAGEGDTQYF. DNA of the CDR3: TGTGCCAGCAGTTTATCGGCAGGGGAGGGGGATACGCAGTATTTT.

The J gene is TRBJ2-7, the V gene TRBV5-1, with D tentatively TRBD1 (6 bases). The CDR3 has 13 residues. The germline V and J ends were trimmed by 0 bases and 6 bases, with 10 bases remaining between them. Germline V lookup: CDR1 SGHRS, CDR2 YFSETQ. CDR3 residues: CASSLADSTEQYF. As DNA, the CDR3 is TGCGCCAGCAGCTTGGCGGACAGTACCGAGCAGTACTTC.

This clone was seen a few times. The chain carries TRBV5-6 and TRBJ2-5, with 8 bases identical to TRBD1. V lost 2 bases, J lost 6 bases, and 9 bases stayed unmatched. The germline V gene encodes CDR1 SGHDT and CDR2 YYEEEE. The CDR3 is made up of 15 amino acids. The CDR3 DNA follows: TGTGCCAGCAGCTTCAGGGGGCGCGACGGTCAGACCCAGTACTTC. Translating gives CASSFRGRDGQTQYF.

The chain combines TRBV19 with TRBJ2-3, with TRBD1 matching over 7 bases. This CDR3 comprises 18 residues. Trimming took 3 bases from V and 0 from J; bases not matched to a gene: 12. Germline lookup yields CDR1 LNHDA and CDR2 SQIVND (reference sequence). The CDR3 here is CASSMRSWTGTSTDTQYF. DNA of the CDR3: TGTGCCAGTAGTATGAGGAGTTGGACAGGAACTAGCACAGATACGCAGTATTTT. The variable domain in full, with the rest retrieved from reference TRBV19 and TRBJ2-3, is DGGITQSPKYLFRKEGQNVTLSCEQNLNHDAMYWYRQDPGQGLRLIYYSQIVNDFQKGDIAEGYSVSREKKESFPLTVTSAQKNPTAFYLCASSMRSWTGTSTDTQYFGPGTRLTVL.

Only a few counts were recorded for this clone. The V gene is TRBV19, the J gene TRBJ2-1; the D gene is possibly TRBD2 (6 bases). Trimming removed 8 bases at V and 0 bases at J, with 11 bases between. CDR1 is LNHDA, CDR2 SQIVND, per germline (reference sequence). This CDR3 has 14 residues. CDR3 sequence (DNA): TGTGCCAGTGCAGCCGGGAGCTCCTACAATGAGCAGTTCTTC. Encoded protein: CASAAGSSYNEQFF.

The chain joins TRBV7-2 to TRBJ2-3; the D gene is possibly TRBD2 (7 bases). V shed 7 bases and J shed 4 bases, with 18 bases lying between them. Germline V gene lookup returns CDR1 SGHTA and CDR2 FQGNSA. The CDR3 totals 15 residues. For the CDR3, the DNA is TGTGCCAGCACCTTTTGGGGGAGGGGGTCAGATACGCAGTATTTT. Its translation: CASTFWGRGSDTQYF. Supplemented by reference TRBV7-2 and TRBJ2-3, the full variable domain reads GAGVSQSPSNKVTEKGKDVELRCDPISGHTALYWYRQSLGQGLEFLIYFQGNSAPDKSGLPSDRFSAERTGGSVSTLTIQRTQQEDSAVYLCASTFWGRGSDTQYFGPGTRLTVL.

V usage is TRBV29-1 and J usage is TRBJ2-1; TRBD1 matches at 7 bases. The trim removed 3 bases at V and 1 base at J, leaving 9 bases unmatched. The CDR3 sequence is 16 residues long. CDR1 is SQVTM, CDR2 ANQGSEA, per germline. CDR3: CSVEIGDSVSYNEQFF. The CDR3 region has the DNA TGCAGCGTTGAGATCGGGGACAGCGTATCCTACAATGAGCAGTTCTTC.

This chain joins TRBV27 and TRBJ2-1; weak D call: TRBD2 (5 bases). Between the trimmed V and J ends, which lost 5 bases and 4 bases, there was a span of 12 bases. This CDR3 contains 14 residues. Germline V gives CDR1 MNHEY, CDR2 SMNVEV (reference sequence). In DNA, the CDR3 is TGTGCCAGCAGTACCTTAGCGTCTTACAATGAGCAGTTCTTC. Protein sequence: CASSTLASYNEQFF.

This clone appeared once. The CDR3 bases are TGTGCCTGGAGTGGGACTAAGGTGGGCGGCACCGGGGAGCTGTTTTTT. Protein product: CAWSGTKVGGTGELFF. This rearrangement joins TRBV30 to TRBJ2-2; D perhaps matches TRBD2 (6 bases). Germline lookup yields CDR1 GTSNPN and CDR2 SVGIG (reference sequence). V shed 1 base and J shed 4 bases, with 16 bases lying between them. The CDR3 contains 16 residues.

This clone was recorded a few times. This chain links TRBV18 with TRBJ2-5, with D possibly being TRBD1 (7 bases). The end of the DNA is better explained by TRBJ2-7, so the J call may be wrong. Per the germline V gene, CDR1 is KGHSH and CDR2 is LQKENI. The CDR3 sequence is 14 residues long. CDR3 DNA sequence: TGTGCCAGCTCACCGGCGGGACAGACTTACGAGCAGTACTTC. This gives the protein CASSPAGQTYEQYF.

This sequence joins TRBV27 and TRBJ2-5; 8 nucleotides line up with TRBD2. Germline V gives CDR1 MNHEY, CDR2 SMNVEV (reference sequence). This CDR3 is built from 14 residues. The trim removed 3 bases at V and 5 bases at J, leaving 5 bases unmatched. In DNA form, the CDR3 reads TGTGCCAGCAGTTTGCTAGCGGGTTGGGAGACCCAGTACTTC. Its protein product is CASSLLAGWETQYF.

V gene TRBV5-6 combines with J gene TRBJ2-7; TRBD1 is a possible D gene (6 bases). The CDR3 contains 14 residues. The germline CDR1 and CDR2 sequences are SGHDT and YYEEEE. The V gene lost 0 bases and the J gene lost 3 bases, with 10 bases spanning the gap. Here the CDR3 DNA reads TGTGCCAGCAGCTTGGTGACAGGTAACTACGAGCAGTACTTC. This encodes CASSLVTGNYEQYF.

The rearrangement uses TRBV7-9 and TRBJ1-4; a possible D gene is TRBD1 (6 bases). This CDR3 comprises 14 residues. The V end was cut by 1 base, the J end by 5 bases, with 8 bases between. Germline V CDR1 and CDR2: SEHNR, FQNEAQ (reference sequence). In nucleotides, the CDR3 is TGTGCCAGCAGCTTAGACAGGGACAATGAAAAACTGTTTTTT. Encoded protein: CASSLDRDNEKLFF.

The chain combines TRBV7-2 with TRBJ2-3; 10 positions match TRBD1. This CDR3 spans 16 amino acids. J was trimmed by 4 bases and V by 5 bases; bases with no gene match: 9. CDR1 and CDR2 (germline): SGHTA, FQGNSA. Written as DNA, the CDR3 is TGTGCCAGCAGCCTCCCGACAGGGGGCCGGGCAGATACGCAGTATTTT. It is translated as CASSLPTGGRADTQYF.

The chain recombines TRBV5-1 with TRBJ1-3, with D possibly matching TRBD1 (6 bases). Germline V gives CDR1 SGHRS, CDR2 YFSETQ. V gave up 3 bases and J gave up 0 bases, with 10 bases separating them. This CDR3 is 15 amino acids long. In DNA, the CDR3 is TGCGCCAGCAGCTCAGGGGCACTCTCTGGAAACACCATATATTTT. Residues: CASSSGALSGNTIYF.

This chain links TRBV27 with TRBJ1-1; D perhaps matches TRBD1 (5 bases). This CDR3 region has 15 residues. Germline V gene lookup returns CDR1 MNHEY and CDR2 SMNVEV (reference sequence). Trimming left V 5 bases short and J 0 bases short, with 13 bases between. CDR3: CASSREGLMNTEAFF. DNA of the CDR3: TGTGCCAGCAGTAGAGAGGGACTGATGAACACTGAAGCTTTCTTT.